This TCR beta chain was profiled in a study of T cell responses to AZD1222 COVID-19 vaccine. TCRdb keeps only in-frame clones here, not all; method: immunoSEQ multiplex PCR. The table includes about 200,000 clones, roughly 92% detected once. The CDR3 is 15 amino acids. In germline, CDR1 is SGHAT, CDR2 FQNNGV. J lost 5 bases, V lost 2 bases, and 6 bases had no gene match. Pooled together were second doses at about 4 or about 12 weeks. This receptor was taken from an adult who received the AZD1222 COVID-19 vaccine. The material sequenced was peripheral blood, taken 28 days after the second AZD1222 dose. V usage is TRBV11-2 and J usage is TRBJ1-1; 9 positions agree with TRBD1. The CDR3: CASSLRPGQGTEAFF. CDR3 DNA: TGTGCCAGCAGCTTAAGGCCGGGACAGGGAACTGAAGCTTTCTTT.